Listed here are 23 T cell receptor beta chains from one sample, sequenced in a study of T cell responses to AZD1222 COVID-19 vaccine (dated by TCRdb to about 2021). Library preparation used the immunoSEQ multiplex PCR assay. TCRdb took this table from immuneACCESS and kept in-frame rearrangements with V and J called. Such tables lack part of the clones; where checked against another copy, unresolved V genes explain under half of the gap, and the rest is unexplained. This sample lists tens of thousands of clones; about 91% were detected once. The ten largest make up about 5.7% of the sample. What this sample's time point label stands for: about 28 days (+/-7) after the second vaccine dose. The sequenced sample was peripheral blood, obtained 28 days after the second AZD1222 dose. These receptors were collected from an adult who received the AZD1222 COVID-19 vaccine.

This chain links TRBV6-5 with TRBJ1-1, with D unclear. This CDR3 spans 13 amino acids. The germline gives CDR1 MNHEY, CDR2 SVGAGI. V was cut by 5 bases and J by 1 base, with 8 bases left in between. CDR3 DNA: TGTGCCAGCAGTCCTAACAGGAACACTGAAGCTTTCTTT. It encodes CASSPNRNTEAFF.

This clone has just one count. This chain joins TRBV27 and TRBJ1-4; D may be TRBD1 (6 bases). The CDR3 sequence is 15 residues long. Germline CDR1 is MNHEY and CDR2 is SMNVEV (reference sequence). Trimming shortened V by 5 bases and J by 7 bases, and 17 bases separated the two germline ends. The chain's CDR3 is CASSPRGRTGEKLFF. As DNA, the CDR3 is TGTGCCAGCAGTCCAAGGGGGAGAACAGGTGAAAAACTGTTTTTT.

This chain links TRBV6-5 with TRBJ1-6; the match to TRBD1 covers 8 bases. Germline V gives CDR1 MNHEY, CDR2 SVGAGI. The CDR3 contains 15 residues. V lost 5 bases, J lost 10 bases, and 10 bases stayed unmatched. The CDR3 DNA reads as TGTGCCAGCAGTCCCTCCGGGACAGGCTCCTCACCCCTCCACTTT. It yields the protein CASSPSGTGSSPLHF.

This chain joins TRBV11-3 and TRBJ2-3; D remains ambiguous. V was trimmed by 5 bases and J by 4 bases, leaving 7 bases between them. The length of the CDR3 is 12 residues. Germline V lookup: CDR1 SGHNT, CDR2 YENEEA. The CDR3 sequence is CASSTGSDTQYF. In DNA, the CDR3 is TGTGCCAGCAGCACCGGGTCAGATACGCAGTATTTT.

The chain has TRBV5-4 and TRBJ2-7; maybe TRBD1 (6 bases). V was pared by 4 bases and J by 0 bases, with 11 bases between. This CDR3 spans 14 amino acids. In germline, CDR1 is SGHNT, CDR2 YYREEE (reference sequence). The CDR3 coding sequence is TGTGCCAGCAGCCTAGGACAGAGCTCCTACGAGCAGTACTTC. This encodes CASSLGQSSYEQYF.

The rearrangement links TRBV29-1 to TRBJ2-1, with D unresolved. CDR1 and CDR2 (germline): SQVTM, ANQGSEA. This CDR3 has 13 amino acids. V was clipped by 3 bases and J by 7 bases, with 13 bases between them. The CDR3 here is CSVEVTSTNEQFF. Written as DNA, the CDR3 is TGCAGCGTTGAGGTTACGAGTACTAATGAGCAGTTCTTC.

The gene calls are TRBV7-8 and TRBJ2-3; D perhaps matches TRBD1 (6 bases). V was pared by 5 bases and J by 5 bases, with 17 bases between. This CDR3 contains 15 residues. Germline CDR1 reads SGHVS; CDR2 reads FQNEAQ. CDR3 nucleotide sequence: TGTGCCAGCAGCCCTGGGACATTCCTTGGAGATACGCAGTATTTT. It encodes CASSPGTFLGDTQYF.

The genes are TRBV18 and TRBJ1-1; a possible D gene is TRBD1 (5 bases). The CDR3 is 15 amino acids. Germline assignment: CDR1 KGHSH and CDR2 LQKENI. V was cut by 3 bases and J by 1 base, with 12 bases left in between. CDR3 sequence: CASSPGHRQNTEAFF. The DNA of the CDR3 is TGTGCCAGCTCACCGGGGCACAGGCAGAACACTGAAGCTTTCTTT.

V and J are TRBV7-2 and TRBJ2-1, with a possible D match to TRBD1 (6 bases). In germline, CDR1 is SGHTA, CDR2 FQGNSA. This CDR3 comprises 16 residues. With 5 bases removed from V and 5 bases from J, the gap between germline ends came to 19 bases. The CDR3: CASSPDGGGTDNEQFF. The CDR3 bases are TGTGCCAGCAGCCCTGATGGGGGCGGAACAGACAATGAGCAGTTCTTC.

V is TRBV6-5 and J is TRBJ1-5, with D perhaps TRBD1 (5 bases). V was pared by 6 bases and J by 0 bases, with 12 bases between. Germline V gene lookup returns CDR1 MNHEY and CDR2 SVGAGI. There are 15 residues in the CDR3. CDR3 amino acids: CASSPGLYSNQPQHF. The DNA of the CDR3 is TGTGCCAGCAGCCCGGGACTCTATAGCAATCAGCCCCAGCATTTT.

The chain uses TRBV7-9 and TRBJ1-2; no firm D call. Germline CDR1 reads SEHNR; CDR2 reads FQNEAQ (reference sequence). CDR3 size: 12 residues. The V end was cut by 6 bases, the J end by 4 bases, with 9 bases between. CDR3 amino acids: CASSQAVYGYTF. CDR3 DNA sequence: TGTGCCAGCAGTCAGGCCGTCTATGGCTACACCTTC.

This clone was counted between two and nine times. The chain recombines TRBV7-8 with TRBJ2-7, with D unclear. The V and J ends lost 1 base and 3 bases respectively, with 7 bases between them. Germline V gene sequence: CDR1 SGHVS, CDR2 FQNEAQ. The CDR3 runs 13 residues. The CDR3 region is CASSLGRGYEQYF. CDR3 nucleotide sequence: TGTGCCAGCAGCTTAGGGCGAGGCTACGAGCAGTACTTC.

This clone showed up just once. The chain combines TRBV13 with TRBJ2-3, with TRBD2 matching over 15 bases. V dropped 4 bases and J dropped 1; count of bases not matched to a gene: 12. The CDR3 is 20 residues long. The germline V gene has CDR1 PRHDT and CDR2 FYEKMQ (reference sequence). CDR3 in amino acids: CASSSLKGTSGGFRTDTQYF. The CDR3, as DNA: TGTGCCAGCAGCTCTCTGAAAGGGACTAGCGGGGGGTTTCGCACAGATACGCAGTATTTT.

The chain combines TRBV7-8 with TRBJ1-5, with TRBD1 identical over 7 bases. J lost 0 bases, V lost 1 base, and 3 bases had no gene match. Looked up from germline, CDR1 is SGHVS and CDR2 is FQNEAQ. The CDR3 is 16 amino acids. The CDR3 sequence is CASSLEGQSSNQPQHF. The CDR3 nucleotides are TGTGCCAGCAGCTTAGAGGGACAGAGTAGCAATCAGCCCCAGCATTTT.

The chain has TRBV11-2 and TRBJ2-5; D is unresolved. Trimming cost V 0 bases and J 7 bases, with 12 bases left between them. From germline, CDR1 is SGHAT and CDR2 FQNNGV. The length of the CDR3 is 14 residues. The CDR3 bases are TGTGCCAGCAGCTTAGACCCGACCTCCAGGACCCAGTACTTC. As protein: CASSLDPTSRTQYF.

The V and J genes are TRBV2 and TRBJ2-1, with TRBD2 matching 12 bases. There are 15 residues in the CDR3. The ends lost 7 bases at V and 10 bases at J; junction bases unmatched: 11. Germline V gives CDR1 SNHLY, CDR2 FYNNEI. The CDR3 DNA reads TGTGCCAGCACCCCGGCTAGCGGGGGGGCCAGGGAGCAGTTCTTC. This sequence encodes CASTPASGGAREQFF.

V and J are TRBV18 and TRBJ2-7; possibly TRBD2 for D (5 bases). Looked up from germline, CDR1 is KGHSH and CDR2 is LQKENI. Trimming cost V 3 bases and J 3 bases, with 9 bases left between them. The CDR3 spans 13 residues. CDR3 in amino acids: CASSPRGDYEQYF. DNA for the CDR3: TGTGCCAGCTCACCTCGGGGAGACTACGAGCAGTACTTC.

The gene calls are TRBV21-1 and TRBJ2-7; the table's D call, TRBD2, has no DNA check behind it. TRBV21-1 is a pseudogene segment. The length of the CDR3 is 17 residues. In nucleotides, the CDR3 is TGTGCCAGCCCTAGGGCAGACGGGGGGCCCGTCACCTACGAGCAGTACTTC. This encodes CASPRADGGPVTYEQYF.

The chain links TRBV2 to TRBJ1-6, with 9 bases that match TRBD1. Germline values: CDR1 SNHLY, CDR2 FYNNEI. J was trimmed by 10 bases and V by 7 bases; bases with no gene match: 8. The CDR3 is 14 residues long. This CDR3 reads CASNKQGAQSPLHF. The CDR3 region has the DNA TGTGCCAGCAATAAACAGGGGGCGCAATCACCCCTCCACTTT.

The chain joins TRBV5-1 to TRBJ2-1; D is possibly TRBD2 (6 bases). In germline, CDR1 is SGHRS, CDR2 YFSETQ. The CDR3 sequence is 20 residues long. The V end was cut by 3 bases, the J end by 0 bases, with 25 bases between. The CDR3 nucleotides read TGCGCCAGCAGCTCCCACGGCGGGGCCATCCTTGAGAGCTCCTACAATGAGCAGTTCTTC. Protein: CASSSHGGAILESSYNEQFF.

The CDR3 is CASSSDGGAYNEQFF. The CDR3 bases are TGTGCCAGCAGCTCCGACGGGGGGGCCTACAATGAGCAGTTCTTC. This rearrangement joins TRBV5-6 to TRBJ2-1, with 8 bases identical to TRBD2. This CDR3 region has 15 residues. Germline V gene data show CDR1 as SGHDT and CDR2 as YYEEEE. Trimming removed 3 bases from V and 2 bases from J; junction bases left unmatched: 4.

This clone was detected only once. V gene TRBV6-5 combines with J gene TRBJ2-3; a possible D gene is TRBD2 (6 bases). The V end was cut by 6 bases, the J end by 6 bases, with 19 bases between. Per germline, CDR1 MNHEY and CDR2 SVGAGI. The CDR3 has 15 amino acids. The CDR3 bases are TGTGCCAGCAGCGAGCGGCGACTAGTCCAGGATACGCAGTATTTT. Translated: CASSERRLVQDTQYF.

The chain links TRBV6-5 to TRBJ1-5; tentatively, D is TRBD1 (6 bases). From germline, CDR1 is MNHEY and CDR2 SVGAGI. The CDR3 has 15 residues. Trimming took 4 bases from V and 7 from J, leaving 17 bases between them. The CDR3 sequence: CASSFARDTGQPQHF. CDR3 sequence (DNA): TGTGCCAGCAGTTTCGCTCGGGACACAGGACAGCCCCAGCATTTT.